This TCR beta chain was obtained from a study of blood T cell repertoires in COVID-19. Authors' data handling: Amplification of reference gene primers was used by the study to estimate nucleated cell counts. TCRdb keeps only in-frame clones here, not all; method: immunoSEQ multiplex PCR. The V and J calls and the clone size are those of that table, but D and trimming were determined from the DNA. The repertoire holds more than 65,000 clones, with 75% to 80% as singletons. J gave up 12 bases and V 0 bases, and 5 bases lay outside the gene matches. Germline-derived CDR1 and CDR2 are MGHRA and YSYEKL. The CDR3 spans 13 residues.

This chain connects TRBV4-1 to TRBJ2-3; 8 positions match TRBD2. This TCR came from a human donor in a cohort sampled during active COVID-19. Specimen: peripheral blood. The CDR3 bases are TGCGCCAGCAGCCAAGATTCCGGGACTAGTCAGTATTTT. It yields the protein CASSQDSGTSQYF.